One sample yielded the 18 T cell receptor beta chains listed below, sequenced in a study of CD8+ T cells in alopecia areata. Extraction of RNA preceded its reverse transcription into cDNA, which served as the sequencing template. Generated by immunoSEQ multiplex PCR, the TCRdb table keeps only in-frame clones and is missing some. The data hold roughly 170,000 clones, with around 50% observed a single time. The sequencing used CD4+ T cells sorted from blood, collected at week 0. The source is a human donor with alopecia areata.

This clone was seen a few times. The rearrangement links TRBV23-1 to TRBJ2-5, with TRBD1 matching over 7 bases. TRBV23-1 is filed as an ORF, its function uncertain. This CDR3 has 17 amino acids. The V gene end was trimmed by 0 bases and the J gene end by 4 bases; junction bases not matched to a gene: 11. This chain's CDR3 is CASSQSCGEGAAETQYF. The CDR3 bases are TGCGCCAGCAGTCAATCCTGTGGCGAGGGGGCAGCAGAGACCCAGTACTTC.

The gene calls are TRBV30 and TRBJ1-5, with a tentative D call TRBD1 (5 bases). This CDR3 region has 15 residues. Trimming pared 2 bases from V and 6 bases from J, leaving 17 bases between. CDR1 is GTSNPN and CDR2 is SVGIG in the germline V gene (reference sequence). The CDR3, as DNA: TGTGCCTGGAGTCCCACTATGGGGGGATTTCAGCCCCAGCATTTT. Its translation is CAWSPTMGGFQPQHF. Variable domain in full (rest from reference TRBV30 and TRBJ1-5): SQTIHQWPATLVQPVGSPLSLECTVEGTSNPNLYWYRQAAGRGLQLLFYSVGIGQISSEVPQNLSASRPQDRQFILSSKKLLLSDSGFYLCAWSPTMGGFQPQHFGDGTRLSIL.

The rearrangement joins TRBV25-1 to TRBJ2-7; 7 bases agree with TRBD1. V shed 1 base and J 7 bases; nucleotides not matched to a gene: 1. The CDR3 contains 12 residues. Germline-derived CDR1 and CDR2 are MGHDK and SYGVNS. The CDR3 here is CASSESGGEQYF. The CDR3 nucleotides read TGTGCCAGCAGTGAATCAGGGGGAGAGCAGTACTTC.

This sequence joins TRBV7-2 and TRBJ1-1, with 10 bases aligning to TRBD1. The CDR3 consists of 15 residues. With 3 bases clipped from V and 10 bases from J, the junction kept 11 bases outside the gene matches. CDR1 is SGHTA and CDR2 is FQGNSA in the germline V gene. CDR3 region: CASSFPTGGKLGAFF. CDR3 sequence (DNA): TGTGCCAGCAGCTTCCCGACAGGGGGCAAACTAGGAGCTTTCTTT.

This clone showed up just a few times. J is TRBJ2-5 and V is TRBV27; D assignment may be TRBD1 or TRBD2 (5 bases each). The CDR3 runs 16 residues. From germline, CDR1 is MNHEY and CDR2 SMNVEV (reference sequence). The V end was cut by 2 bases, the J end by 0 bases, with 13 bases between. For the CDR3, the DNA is TGTGCCAGCAGTTTAAGAGGGGCCCGGTACCAAGAGACCCAGTACTTC. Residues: CASSLRGARYQETQYF.

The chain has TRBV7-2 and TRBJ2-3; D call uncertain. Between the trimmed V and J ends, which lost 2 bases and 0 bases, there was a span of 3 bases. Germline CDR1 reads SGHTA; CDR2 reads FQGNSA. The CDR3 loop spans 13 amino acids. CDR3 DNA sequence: TGTGCCAGCAGCTTATTGAGCACAGATACGCAGTATTTT. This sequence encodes CASSLLSTDTQYF.

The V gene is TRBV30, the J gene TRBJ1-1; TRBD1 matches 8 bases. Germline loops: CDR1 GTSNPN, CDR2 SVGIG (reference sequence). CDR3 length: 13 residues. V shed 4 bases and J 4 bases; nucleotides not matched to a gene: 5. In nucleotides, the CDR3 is TGTGCCTGGACCCTAGGACAGGGCACTGAAGCTTTCTTT. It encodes CAWTLGQGTEAFF.

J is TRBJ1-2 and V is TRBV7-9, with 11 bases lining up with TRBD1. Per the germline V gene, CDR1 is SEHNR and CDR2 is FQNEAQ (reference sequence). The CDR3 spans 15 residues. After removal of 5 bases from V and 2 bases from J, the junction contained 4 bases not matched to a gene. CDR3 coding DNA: TGTGCCAGCAGCGTCCGGGACAGGGGGAACTATGGCTACACCTTC. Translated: CASSVRDRGNYGYTF.

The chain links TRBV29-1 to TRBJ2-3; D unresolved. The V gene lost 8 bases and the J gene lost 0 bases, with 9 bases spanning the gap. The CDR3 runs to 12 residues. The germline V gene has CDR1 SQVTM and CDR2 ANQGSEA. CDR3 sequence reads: CSITPSTDTQYF. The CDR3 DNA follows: TGCAGCATAACTCCTAGCACAGATACGCAGTATTTT.

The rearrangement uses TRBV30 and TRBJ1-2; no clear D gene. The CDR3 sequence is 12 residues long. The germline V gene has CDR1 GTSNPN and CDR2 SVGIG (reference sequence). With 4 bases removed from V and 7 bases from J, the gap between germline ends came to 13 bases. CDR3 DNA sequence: TGTGCCTGGAACGCGGGCATAGGTGGCTACACCTTC. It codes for CAWNAGIGGYTF.

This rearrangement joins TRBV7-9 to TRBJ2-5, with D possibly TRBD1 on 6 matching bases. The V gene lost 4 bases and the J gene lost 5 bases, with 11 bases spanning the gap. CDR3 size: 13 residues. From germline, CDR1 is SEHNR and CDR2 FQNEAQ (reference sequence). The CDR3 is CASSWTQGETQYF. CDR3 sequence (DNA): TGTGCCAGCAGCTGGACCCAGGGGGAGACCCAGTACTTC.

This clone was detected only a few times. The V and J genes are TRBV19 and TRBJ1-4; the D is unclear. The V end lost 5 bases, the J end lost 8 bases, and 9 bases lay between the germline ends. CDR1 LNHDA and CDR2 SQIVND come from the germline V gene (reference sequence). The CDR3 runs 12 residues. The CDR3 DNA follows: TGTGCCAGTAGTCCCCGACGGGAAAAACTGTTTTTT. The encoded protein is CASSPRREKLFF.

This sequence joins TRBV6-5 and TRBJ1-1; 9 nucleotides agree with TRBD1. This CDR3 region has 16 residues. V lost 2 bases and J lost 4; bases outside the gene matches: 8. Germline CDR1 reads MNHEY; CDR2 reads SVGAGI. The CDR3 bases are TGTGCCAGCAGTTACCCACAGGGGGCAGGAGGCACTGAAGCTTTCTTT. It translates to CASSYPQGAGGTEAFF.

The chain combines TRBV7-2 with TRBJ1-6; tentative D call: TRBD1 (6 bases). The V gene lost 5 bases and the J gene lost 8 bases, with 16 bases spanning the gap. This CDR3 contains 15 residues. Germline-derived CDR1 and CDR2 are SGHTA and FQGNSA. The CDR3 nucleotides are TGTGCCAGCAGCCCTACACAGGGTTCGGATTCACCCCTCCACTTT. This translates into CASSPTQGSDSPLHF.

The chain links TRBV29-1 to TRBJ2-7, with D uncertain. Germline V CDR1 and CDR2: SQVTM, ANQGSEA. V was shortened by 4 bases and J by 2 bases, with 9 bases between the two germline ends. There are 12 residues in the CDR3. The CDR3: CSVGFTAYEQYF. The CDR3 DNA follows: TGCAGCGTTGGATTTACCGCCTACGAGCAGTACTTC.

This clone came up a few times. Written as DNA, the CDR3 is TGTGCCAGCAGCTTAGTAGGGAGCGAGCAGTACTTC. Protein product: CASSLVGSEQYF. The V and J genes are TRBV7-2 and TRBJ2-7; D is possibly TRBD2 (5 bases). This CDR3 spans 12 amino acids. V was pared by 1 base and J by 6 bases, with 7 bases between. Looked up from germline, CDR1 is SGHTA and CDR2 is FQGNSA.

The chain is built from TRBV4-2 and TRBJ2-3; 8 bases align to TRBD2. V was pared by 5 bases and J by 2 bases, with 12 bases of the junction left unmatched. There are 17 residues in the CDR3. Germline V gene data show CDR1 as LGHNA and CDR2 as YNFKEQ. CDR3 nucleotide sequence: TGTGCCAGCAGCTCCCCCACGGGGGGGACCACCACAGATACGCAGTATTTT. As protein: CASSSPTGGTTTDTQYF.

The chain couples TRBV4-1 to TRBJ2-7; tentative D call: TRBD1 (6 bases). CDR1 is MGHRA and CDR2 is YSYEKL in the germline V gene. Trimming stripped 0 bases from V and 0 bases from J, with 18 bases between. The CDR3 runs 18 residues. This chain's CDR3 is CASSQETPGTSNSYEQYF. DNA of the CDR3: TGCGCCAGCAGCCAAGAAACCCCCGGGACAAGCAACTCCTACGAGCAGTACTTC.